This TCR beta chain is drawn from a study of blood T cell repertoires in COVID-19. Study as a whole: Donors in the United States, Italy and Spain gave samples during acute or convalescent COVID-19. PBMCs, B-cell-depleted T cells, or T cells provided the cDNA or gDNA that made up the material.

Trimming removed 6 bases from V and 6 bases from J; junction bases left unmatched: 14. The CDR3 has 15 residues. Germline V lookup: CDR1 SNHLY, CDR2 FYNNEI. This clone was seen only a few times. Original handling: Researchers report that nucleated cell counts were estimated from reference gene primer amplification. Libraries were prepared by immunoSEQ multiplex PCR; TCRdb keeps only in-frame clonotypes and omits some of them. V and J calls and clone size are as listed in that table; D and trimming were resolved from the DNA. Of some 76,000 clones listed, more than 75% are singletons. This receptor was identified in a human donor in a cohort sampled during active COVID-19. The chain couples TRBV2 to TRBJ2-7, with 7 bases matching TRBD1. Sequencing was done on a sample of peripheral blood. This CDR3 reads CASSARGKSLAEQYF. The CDR3 nucleotides are TGTGCCAGCAGCGCCAGGGGGAAGAGCCTGGCCGAGCAGTACTTC.